Given below is one T cell receptor beta chain in context. The study ran its PCR with 60 Vbeta and 13 Jbeta primers. TCRdb's copy holds only in-frame clones and misses some; the assay was immunoSEQ multiplex PCR. In the table there are approximately 150,000 clones, nearly 80% of which are singletons. The data stem from a study of cytomegalovirus exposure and HLA in healthy donors. The CDR3 is 14 amino acids. Trimming cost V 3 bases and J 4 bases, with 10 bases left between them. Germline CDR1 MDHEN, CDR2 SYDVKM. The rearrangement uses TRBV28 and TRBJ2-1, with D possibly being TRBD2 (5 bases). The clonotype comes from a woman in her 40s in good health and CMV-seronegative. The source material was PBMCs. As DNA, the CDR3 is TGTGCCAGCAGTTTTGGGAGAACTTACAATGAGCAGTTCTTC. Its translation: CASSFGRTYNEQFF.